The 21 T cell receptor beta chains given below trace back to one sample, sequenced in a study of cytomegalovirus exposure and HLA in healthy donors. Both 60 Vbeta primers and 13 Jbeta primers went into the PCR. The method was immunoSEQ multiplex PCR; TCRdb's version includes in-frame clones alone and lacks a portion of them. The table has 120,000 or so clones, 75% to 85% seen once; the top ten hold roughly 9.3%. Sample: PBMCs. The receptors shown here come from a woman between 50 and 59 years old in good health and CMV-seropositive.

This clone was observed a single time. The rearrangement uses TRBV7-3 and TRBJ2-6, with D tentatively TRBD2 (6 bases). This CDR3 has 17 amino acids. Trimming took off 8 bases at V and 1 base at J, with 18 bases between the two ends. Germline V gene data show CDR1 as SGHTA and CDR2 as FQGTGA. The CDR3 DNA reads TGTGCCAGCGCACAGGCTGGACTAACGTCTGGGGCCAACGTCCTGACTTTC. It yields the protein CASAQAGLTSGANVLTF.

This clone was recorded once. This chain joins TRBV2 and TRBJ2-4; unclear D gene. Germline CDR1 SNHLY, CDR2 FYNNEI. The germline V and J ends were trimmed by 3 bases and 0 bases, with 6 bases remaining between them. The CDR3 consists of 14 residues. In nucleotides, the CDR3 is TGTGCCAGCAGTGACCGTTTAGCCAAAAACATTCAGTACTTC. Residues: CASSDRLAKNIQYF.

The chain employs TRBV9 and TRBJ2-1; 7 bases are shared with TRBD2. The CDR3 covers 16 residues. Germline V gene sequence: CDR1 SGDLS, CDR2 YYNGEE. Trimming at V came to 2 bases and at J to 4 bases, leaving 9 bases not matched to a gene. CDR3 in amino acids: CASSVSGGARYNEQFF. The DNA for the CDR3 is TGTGCCAGCAGCGTCTCGGGGGGTGCCAGATACAATGAGCAGTTCTTC.

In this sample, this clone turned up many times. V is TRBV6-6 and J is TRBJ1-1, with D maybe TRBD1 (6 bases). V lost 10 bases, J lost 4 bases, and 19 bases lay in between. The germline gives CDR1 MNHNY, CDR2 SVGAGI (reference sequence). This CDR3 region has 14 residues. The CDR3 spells CATDSPNWSTEAFF. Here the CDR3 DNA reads TGTGCCACGGACAGCCCTAATTGGAGCACTGAAGCTTTCTTT.

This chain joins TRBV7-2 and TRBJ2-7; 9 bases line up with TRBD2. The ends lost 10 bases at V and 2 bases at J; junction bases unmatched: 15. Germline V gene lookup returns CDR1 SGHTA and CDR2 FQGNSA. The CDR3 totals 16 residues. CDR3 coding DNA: TGTGCCACCTCATCCCCGCCGGGACTAGCTACCTACGAGCAGTACTTC. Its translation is CATSSPPGLATYEQYF.

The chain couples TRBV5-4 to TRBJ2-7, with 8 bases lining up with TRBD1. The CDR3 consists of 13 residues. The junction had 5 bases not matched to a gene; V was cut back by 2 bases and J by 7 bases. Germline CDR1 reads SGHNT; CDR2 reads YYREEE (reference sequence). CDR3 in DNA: TGTGCCAGCAGCTTCCAGGGGGCTGATGAGCAGTACTTC. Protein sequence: CASSFQGADEQYF.

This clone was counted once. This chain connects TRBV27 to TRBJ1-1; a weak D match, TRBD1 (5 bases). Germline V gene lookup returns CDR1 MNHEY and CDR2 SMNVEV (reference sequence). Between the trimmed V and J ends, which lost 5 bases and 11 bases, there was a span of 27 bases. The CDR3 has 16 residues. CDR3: CASSVSLRGTPAGAFF. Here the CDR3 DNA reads TGTGCCAGCAGTGTTAGTTTACGCGGGACGCCCGCTGGGGCTTTCTTT.

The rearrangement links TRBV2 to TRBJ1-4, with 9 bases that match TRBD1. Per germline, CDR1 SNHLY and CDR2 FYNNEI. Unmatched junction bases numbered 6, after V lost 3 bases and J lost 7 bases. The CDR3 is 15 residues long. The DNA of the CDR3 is TGTGCCAGCAGTGACAGGACAGGGGTGGCTGAAAAACTGTTTTTT. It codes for CASSDRTGVAEKLFF. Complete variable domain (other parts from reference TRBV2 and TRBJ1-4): EPEVTQTPSHQVTQMGQEVILRCVPISNHLYFYWYRQILGQKVEFLVSFYNNEISEKSEIFDDQFSVERPDGSNFTLKIRSTKLEDSAMYFCASSDRTGVAEKLFFGSGTQLSVL.

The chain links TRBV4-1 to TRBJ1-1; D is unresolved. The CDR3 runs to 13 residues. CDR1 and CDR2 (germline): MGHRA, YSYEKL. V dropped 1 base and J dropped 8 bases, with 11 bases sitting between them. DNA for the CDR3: TGCGCCAGCAGCCAAGTCCCCGGAGGAGAAGCTTTCTTT. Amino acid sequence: CASSQVPGGEAFF.

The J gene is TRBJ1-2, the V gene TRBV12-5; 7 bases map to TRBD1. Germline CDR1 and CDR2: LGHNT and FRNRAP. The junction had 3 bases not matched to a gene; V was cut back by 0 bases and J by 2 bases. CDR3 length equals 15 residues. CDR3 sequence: CASGLVQQGNYGYTF. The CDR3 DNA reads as TGTGCTAGTGGTTTGGTACAACAGGGGAACTATGGCTACACCTTC.

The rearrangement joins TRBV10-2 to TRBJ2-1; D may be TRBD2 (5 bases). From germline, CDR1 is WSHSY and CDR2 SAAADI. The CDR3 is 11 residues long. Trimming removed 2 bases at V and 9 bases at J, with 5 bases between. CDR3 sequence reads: CASSETSEQFF. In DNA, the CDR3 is TGCGCCAGCAGTGAGACTAGTGAGCAGTTCTTC.

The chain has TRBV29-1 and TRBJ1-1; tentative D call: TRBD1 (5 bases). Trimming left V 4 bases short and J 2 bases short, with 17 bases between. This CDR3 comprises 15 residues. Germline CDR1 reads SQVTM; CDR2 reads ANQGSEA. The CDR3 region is CSVGDIYRSNTEAFF. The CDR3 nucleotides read TGCAGCGTTGGCGACATATACAGGTCTAACACTGAAGCTTTCTTT.

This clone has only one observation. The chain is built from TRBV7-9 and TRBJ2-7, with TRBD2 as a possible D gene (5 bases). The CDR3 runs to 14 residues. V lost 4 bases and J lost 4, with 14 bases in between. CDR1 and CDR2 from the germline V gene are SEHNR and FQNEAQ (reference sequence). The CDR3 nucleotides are TGTGCCAGCAGCTCAGGAGGATTGGTATACGAGCAGTACTTC. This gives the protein CASSSGGLVYEQYF.

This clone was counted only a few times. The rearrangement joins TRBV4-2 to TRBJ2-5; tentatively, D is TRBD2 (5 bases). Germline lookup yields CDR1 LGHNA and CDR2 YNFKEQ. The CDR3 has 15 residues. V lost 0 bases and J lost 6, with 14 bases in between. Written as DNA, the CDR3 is TGTGCCAGCAGCCAAGATAAGACTACCTCGCAGACCCAGTACTTC. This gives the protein CASSQDKTTSQTQYF.

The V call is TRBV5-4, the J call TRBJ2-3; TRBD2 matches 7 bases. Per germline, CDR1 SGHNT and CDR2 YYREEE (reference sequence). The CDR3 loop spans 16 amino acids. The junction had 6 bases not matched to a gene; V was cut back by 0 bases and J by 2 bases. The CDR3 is CASSLVPRGSTDTQYF. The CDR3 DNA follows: TGTGCCAGCAGCTTGGTTCCGCGGGGGTCCACAGATACGCAGTATTTT.

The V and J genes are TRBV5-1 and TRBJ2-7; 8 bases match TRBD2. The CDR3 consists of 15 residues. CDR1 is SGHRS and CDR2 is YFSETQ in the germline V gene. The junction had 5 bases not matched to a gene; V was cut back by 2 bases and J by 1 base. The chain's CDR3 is CASSFGLADSYEQYF. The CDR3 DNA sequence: TGCGCCAGCAGCTTTGGACTAGCCGATTCCTACGAGCAGTACTTC.

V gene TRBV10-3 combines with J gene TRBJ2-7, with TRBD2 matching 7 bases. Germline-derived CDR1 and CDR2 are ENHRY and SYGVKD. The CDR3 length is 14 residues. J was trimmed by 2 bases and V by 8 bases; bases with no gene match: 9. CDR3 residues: CAIAPQRGTYEQYF. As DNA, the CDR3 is TGTGCCATCGCCCCCCAGCGGGGAACCTACGAGCAGTACTTC.

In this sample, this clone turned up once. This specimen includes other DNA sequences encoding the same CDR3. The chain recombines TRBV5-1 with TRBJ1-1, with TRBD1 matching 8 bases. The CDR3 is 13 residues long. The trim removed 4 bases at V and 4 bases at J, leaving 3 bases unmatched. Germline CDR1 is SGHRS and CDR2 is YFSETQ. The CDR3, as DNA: TGCGCCAGCAGCCTAACAGGGGGCACTGAAGCTTTCTTT. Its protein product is CASSLTGGTEAFF.

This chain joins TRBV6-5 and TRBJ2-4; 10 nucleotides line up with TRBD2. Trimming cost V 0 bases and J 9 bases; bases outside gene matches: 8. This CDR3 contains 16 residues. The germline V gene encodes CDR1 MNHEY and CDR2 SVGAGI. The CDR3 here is CASSYSTSGAGGIQYF. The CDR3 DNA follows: TGTGCCAGCAGTTACTCTACTAGCGGGGCTGGGGGCATTCAGTACTTC.

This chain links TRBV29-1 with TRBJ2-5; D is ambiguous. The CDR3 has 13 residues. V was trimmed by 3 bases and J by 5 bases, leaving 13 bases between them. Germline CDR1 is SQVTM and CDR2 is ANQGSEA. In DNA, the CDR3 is TGCAGCGTTGATGCCATCTCCCGGGAGACCCAGTACTTC. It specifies CSVDAISRETQYF.

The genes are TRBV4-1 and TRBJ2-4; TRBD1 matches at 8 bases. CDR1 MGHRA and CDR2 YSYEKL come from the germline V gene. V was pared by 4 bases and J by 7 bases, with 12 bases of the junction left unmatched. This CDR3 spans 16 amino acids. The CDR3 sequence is CASSPRDGQGSNIQYF. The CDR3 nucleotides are TGCGCCAGCAGCCCCCGAGATGGACAGGGATCGAACATTCAGTACTTC.